This T cell receptor (beta chain) was obtained from a study of blood T cells in healthy people across ages. Germline assignment: CDR1 LGHDT and CDR2 YNNKEL (reference sequence). Unmatched junction bases numbered 4, after V lost 0 bases and J lost 4 bases. The CDR3 loop spans 15 amino acids. Primed by a sample-barcoded 5' primer and a J-beta primer mix, a second PCR proceeded for 7 to 11 cycles. Every cDNA molecule bore a tag from a template-switch adaptor containing 12 random nucleotides. TCRdb reanalysed the 5' RACE reads using MiXCR and keeps one entry per CDR3 protein. The sample holds around 780,000 distinct CDR3 sequences, about 26% seen once. Another study also made use of these data, one on T cells of mothers and their children. From that second work: The M1S primer of the second PCR added sample barcodes and 2-4 random nucleotides.

This clonotype was sampled from a boy between 10 and 17 years old in good health. The sequenced sample was blood. The gene calls are TRBV3-1 and TRBJ2-7, with 9 bases identical to TRBD2. The CDR3: CASSQDTAGGYEQYF. CDR3 DNA: TGTGCCAGCAGCCAAGATACAGCGGGGGGTTACGAGCAGTACTTC.